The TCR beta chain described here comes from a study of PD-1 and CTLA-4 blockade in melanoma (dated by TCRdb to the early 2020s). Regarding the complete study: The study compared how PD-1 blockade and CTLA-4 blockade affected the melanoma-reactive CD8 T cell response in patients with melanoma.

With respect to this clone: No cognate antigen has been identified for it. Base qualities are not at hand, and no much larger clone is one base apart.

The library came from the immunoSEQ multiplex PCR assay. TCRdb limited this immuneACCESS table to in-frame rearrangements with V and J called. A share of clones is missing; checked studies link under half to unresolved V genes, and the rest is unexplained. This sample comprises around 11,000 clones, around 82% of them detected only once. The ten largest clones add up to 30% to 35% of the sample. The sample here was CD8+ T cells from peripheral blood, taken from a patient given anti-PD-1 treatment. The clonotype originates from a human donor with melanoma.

DNA sequence: TGTGCCAGCAGCTTGGAGAATTCACCCCTCCACTTT. It codes for CASSLENSPLHF. The chain is made from TRBV5-6 and TRBJ1-6; no D gene can be assigned with confidence. From the cysteine through the phenylalanine, the CDR3 covers 12 amino acids. Kept here is only the CDR3 DNA, which spans 36 bases and is read in frame from base 1. CDR1 and CDR2 were assigned from the germline V gene as SGHDT and YYEEEE. V is cut by 0 bases and J by 7 bases, and the space between the germline ends is 2 bases. Reference TRBV5-6 and TRBJ1-6 proteins supply the regions before and after the CDR3; the full variable domain is: DAGVTQSPTHLIKTRGQQVTLRCSPKSGHDTVSWYQQALGQGPQFIFQYYEEEERQRGNFPDRFSGHQFPNYSSELNVNALLLGDSALYLCASSLENSPLHFGNGTRLTVT.